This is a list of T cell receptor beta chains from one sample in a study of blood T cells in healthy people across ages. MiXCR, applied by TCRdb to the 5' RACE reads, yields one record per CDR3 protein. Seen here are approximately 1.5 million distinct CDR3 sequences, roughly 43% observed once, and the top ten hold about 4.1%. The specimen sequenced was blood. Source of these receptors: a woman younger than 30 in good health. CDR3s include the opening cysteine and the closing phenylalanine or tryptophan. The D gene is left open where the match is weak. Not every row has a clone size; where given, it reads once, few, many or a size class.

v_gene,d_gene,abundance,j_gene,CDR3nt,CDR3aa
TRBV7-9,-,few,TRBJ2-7,TGTGCCAGCAGCGTTCAGGGTCTCGACGAGCAGTACTTC,CASSVQGLDEQYF
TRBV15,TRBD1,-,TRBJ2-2,TGTGCCACCAGCAGAGAAGGGGGCGTTAACCCCGGGGAGCTGTTTTTT,CATSREGGVNPGELFF
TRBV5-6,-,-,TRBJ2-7,TGTGCCAGCAGCGGGGGACGGAGGATCTACGAGCAGTACTTC,CASSGGRRIYEQYF
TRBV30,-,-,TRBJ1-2,TGTGCCTGGACTCAGGGCCCAGCTAACTATGGCTACACCTTC,CAWTQGPANYGYTF
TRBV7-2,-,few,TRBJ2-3,TGTGCCAGCAGCATCTTGCCGGGCACAGATACGCAGTATTTT,CASSILPGTDTQYF
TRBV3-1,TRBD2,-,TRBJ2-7,TGTGCCAGCAGCCTCCTCGCCGGGACTAGCGGATACAATGAGCAGTACTTC,CASSLLAGTSGYNEQYF
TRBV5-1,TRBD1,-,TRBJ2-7,TGCGCCAGCGGAAGGACAGGGACCTCCTACGAGCAGTACTTC,CASGRTGTSYEQYF
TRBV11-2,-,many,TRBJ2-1,TGTGCCAGCAGCCAGCCAATTTTTGCGGACCCATACAATGAGCAGTTCTTC,CASSQPIFADPYNEQFF
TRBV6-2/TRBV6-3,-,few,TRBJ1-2,TGTGCCAGCAGCGTTCGAGGGGGTACCTATGGCTACACCTTC,CASSVRGGTYGYTF
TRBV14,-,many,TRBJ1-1,TGTGCCAGCAGCCAAGATGAGAACACTGAAGCTTTCTTT,CASSQDENTEAFF
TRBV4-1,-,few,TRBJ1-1,TGCGCCAGCAGCTCATGGACAAGTGCGAACACTGAAGCTTTCTTT,CASSSWTSANTEAFF
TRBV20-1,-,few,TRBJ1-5,TGCAGTGCTACAGGGCGGATAGGAATCGGTCAGCCCCAGCATTTT,CSATGRIGIGQPQHF
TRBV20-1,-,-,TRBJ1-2,TGCAGTGCTAGAGAGTGGGGGACACGCGATAACTATGGCTACACCTTC,CSAREWGTRDNYGYTF
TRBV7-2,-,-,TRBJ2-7,TGTGCCAGCAGCTTAGACCCCACCCGGGGTAGCTCCTACGAGCAGTACTTC,CASSLDPTRGSSYEQYF
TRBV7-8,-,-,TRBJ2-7,TGTGCCAGCAACCGCAAGAACTCCTACGAGCAGTACTTC,CASNRKNSYEQYF
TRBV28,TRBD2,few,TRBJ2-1,TGTGCCAGCTCCACCCTAGCGGTCTCCTACAATGAGCAGTTCTTC,CASSTLAVSYNEQFF
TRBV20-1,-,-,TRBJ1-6,TGCAGTGCTAGAAAGGGCCTTCATTCACCCCTCCACTTT,CSARKGLHSPLHF
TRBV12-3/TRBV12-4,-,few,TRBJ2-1,TGTGCCAGCAGTTTTTCCCTGGACCGAGTCAAGTTCTTC,CASSFSLDRVKFF
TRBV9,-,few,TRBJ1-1,TGTGCCAGCAGCTCCCAGGGGACGGCGAACACTGAAGCTTTCTTT,CASSSQGTANTEAFF
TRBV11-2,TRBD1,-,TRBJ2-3,TGTGCCAGCAGCTTAGTAGGGACAGGGGGTTGGGATACGCAGTATTTT,CASSLVGTGGWDTQYF
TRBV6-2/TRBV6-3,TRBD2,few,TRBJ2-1,TGTGCCAGCAGTTACGGCGGGGGGGGTGAGCAGTTCTTC,CASSYGGGGEQFF
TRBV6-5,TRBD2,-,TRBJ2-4,TGTGCCAGCAGTTCGAGCGGGGGGACGAAAAACATTCAGTACTTC,CASSSSGGTKNIQYF
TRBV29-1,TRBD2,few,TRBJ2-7,TGCAGCGGACTAGCAGATACCTACGAGCAGTACTTC,CSGLADTYEQYF
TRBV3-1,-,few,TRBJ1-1,TGTGCCAGCAGCCGAACCGGGATCTCGGCCACTGAAGCTTTCTTT,CASSRTGISATEAFF
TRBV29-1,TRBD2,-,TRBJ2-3,TGCAGCGTTGATTCGCGGGGAGGGGTGGATACGCAGTATTTT,CSVDSRGGVDTQYF